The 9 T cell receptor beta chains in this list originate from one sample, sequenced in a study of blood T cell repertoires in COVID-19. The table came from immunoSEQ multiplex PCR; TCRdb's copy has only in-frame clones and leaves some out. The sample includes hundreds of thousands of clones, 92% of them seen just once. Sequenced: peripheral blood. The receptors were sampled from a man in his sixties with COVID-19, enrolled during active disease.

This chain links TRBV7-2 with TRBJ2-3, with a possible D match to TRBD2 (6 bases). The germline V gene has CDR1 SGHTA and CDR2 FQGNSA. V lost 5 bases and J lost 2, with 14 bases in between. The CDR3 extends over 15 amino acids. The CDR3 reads CASSASIADTDTQYF. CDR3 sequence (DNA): TGTGCCAGCAGCGCGAGCATAGCGGACACAGATACGCAGTATTTT.

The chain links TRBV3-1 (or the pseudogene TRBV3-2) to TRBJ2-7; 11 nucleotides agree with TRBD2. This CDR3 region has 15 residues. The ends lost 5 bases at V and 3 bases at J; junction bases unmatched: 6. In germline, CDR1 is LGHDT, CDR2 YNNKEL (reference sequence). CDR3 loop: CASSNSGGDSYEQYF. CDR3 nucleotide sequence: TGTGCCAGCAGCAATAGCGGGGGGGATAGCTACGAGCAGTACTTC.

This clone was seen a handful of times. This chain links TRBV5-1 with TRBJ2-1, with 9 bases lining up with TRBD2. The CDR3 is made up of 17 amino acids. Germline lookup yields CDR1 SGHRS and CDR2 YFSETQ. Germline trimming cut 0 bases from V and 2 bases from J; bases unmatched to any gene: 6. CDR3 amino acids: CASSLAASGAAYNEQFF. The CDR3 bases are TGCGCCAGCAGCTTGGCCGCTAGCGGGGCCGCCTACAATGAGCAGTTCTTC.

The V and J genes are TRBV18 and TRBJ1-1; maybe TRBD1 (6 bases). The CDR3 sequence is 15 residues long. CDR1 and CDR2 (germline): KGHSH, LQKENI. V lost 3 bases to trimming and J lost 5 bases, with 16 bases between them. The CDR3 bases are TGTGCCAGCTCACCCAGTTACAGGGAAGGGACTGAAGCTTTCTTT. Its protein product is CASSPSYREGTEAFF.

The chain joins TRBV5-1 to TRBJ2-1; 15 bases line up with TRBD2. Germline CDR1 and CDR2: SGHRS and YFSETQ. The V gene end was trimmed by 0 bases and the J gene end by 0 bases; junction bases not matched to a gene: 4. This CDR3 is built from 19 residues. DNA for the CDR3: TGCGCCAGCAGCTTGGAGGGACTAGCGGGGGGAAGCTCCTACAATGAGCAGTTCTTC. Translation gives CASSLEGLAGGSSYNEQFF.

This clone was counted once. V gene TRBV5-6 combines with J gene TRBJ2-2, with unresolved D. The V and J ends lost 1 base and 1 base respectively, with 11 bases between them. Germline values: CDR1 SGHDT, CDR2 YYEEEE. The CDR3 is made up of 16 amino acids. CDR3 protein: CASSLQLNLNTGELFF. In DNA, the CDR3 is TGTGCCAGCAGCTTGCAACTCAACCTGAACACCGGGGAGCTGTTTTTT.

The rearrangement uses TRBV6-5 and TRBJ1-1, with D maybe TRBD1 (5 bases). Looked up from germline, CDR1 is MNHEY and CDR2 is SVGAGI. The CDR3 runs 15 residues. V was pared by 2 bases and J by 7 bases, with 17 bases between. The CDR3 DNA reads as TGTGCCAGCAGTTACGGGGGGGGTGTAGAGCTTGAAGCTTTCTTT. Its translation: CASSYGGGVELEAFF.

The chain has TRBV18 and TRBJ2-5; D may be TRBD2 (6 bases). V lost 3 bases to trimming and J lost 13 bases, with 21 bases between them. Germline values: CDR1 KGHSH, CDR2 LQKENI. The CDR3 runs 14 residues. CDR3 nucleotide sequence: TGTGCCAGCTCACCCTCCCTTGATTCGGGGGACCGGTACTTC. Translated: CASSPSLDSGDRYF.

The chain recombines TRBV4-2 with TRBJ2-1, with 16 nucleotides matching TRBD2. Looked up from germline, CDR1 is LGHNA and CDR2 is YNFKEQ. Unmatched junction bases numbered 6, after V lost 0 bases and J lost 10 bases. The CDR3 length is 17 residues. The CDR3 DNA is TGTGCCAGCAGCCAAGAGGGGACTAGCGGGGGGGCCAAGGAGCAGTTCTTC. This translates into CASSQEGTSGGAKEQFF.